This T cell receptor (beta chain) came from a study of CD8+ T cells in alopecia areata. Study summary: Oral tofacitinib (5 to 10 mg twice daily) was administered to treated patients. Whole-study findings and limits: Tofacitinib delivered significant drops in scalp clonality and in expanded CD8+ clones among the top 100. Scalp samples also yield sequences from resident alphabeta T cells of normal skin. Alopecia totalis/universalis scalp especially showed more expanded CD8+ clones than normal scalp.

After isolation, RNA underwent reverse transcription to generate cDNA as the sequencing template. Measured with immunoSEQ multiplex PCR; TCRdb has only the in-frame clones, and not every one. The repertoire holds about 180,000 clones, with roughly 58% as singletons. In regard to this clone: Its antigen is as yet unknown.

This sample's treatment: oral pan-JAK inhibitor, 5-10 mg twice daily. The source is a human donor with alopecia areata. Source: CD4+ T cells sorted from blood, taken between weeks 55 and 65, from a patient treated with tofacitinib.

Written as DNA, the CDR3 is TGTGCCAGCTCGGGGACAGGGGGCTCGCGAGAAAAACTGTTTTTT. Translated: CASSGTGGSREKLFF. The chain joins TRBV18 to TRBJ1-4, with 12 nucleotides matching TRBD1. This CDR3 contains 15 residues. J was trimmed by 8 bases and V by 6 bases; bases with no gene match: 7. CDR1 is KGHSH and CDR2 is LQKENI in the germline V gene.